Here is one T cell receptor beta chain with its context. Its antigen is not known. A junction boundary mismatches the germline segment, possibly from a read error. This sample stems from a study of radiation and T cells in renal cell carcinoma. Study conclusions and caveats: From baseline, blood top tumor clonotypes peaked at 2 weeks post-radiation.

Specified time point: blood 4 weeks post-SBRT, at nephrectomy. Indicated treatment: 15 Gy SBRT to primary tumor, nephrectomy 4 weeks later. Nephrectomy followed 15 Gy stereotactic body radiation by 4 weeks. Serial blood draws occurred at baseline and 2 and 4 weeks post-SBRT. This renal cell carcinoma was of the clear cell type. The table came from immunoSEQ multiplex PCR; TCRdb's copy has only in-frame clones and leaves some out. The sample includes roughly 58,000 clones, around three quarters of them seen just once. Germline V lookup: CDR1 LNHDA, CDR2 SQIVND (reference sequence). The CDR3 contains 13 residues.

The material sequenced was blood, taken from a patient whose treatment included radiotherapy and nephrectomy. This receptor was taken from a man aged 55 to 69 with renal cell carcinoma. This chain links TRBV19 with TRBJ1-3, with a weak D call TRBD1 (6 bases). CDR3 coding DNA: TGCGGCGCTGGGGGGCTGGGAGGAAACACCATATATTTT. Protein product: CGAGGLGGNTIYF.